This T cell receptor beta chain was observed in a study of T-cell reconstitution after alpha-beta-depleted transplantation in children. This clonotype has ten or more counts. The V end lost 3 bases, the J end lost 5 bases, and 14 bases lay between the germline ends. This CDR3 has 14 amino acids. It was with unique molecular identifiers that the TCRbeta library was prepared. MiXCR was run by TCRdb on the PCR reads, yielding one entry per CDR3 protein. The sample yields some 240,000 distinct CDR3 sequences, 9.7% seen once. Source: PBMCs from the stem cell graft donor, taken from the stem cell graft. The TCR comes from a human donor who donated a stem cell graft to a child with SCID. This chain uses TRBV12-3 or TRBV12-4 with TRBJ2-7; D is possibly TRBD1 or TRBD2 (6 bases each). In DNA form, the CDR3 reads TGTGCCAGCAGTTTGAGGGGGGCTATCCACGAGCAGTACTTC. Its translation: CASSLRGAIHEQYF.